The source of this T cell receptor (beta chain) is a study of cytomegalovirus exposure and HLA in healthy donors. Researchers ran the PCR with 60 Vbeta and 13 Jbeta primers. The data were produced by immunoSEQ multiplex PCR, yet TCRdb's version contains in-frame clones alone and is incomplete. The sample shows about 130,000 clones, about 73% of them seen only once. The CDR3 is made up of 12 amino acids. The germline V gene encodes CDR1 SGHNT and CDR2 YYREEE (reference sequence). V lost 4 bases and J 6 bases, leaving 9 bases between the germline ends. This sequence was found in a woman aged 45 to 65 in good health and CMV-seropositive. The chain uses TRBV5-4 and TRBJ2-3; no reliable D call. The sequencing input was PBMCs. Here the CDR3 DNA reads TGTGCCAGCAGCAACCTCGGGGATACGCAGTATTTT. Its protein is CASSNLGDTQYF.